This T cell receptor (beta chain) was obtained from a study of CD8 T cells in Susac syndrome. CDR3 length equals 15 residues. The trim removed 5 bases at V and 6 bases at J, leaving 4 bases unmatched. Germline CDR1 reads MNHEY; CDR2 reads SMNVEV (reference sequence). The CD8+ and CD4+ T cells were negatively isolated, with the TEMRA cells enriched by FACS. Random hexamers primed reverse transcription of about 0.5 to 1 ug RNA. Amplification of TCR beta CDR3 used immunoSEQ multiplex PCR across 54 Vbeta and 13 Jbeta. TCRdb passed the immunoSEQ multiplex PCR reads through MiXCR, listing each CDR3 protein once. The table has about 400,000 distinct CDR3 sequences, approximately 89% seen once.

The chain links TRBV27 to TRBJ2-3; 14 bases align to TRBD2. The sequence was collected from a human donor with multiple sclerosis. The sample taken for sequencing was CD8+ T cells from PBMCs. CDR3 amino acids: CASSPTSGRADTQYF. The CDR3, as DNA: TGTGCCAGCAGTCCGACTAGCGGGAGGGCCGATACGCAGTATTTT.